This T cell receptor (beta chain) was captured by sequencing in a study of blood T cell repertoires in COVID-19. Study at large: Samples of COVID-19 (acute and convalescent) were obtained from the United States, Italy and Spain. PBMCs, B-cell-depleted T cells, or T cells were the source of the cDNA or gDNA that made up the material.

It was during active infection that Seattle patients were enrolled and then longitudinally followed. This clone was observed once. The CDR3 has 19 amino acids. Germline assignment: CDR1 LGHNA and CDR2 YNFKEQ. Trimming pared 4 bases from V and 1 base from J, leaving 26 bases between. Per the original methods: Estimation of nucleated cell counts was performed using reference gene primer amplification. The repertoire was sequenced with immunoSEQ multiplex PCR; TCRdb's copy has only in-frame clones and lacks some. The DNA gave D and trimming, while V, J and clone size come from that table. This sample has hundreds of thousands of clones; approximately 89% occur once, and the top ten carry less than 2%.

The sample comprised peripheral blood. V gene TRBV4-2 combines with J gene TRBJ2-7; D perhaps matches TRBD2 (7 bases). The sequence came from a woman aged 30 to 39 with COVID-19, enrolled during active disease. CDR3 nucleotides: TGTGCCAGCAGCCCTAATTTGACGGGGGCGGGGAGGGGGTCCTACGAGCAGTACTTC. Its protein product is CASSPNLTGAGRGSYEQYF.